The T cell receptor beta chain described here comes from a study of T cell responses to AZD1222 COVID-19 vaccine. TCRdb's table, derived via immunoSEQ multiplex PCR, lists solely in-frame clones and lacks some. The sample shows 57,000 or so clones, 81% of them seen only once. With regard to this clone: The antigen is not known.

Germline trimming cut 5 bases from V and 7 bases from J; bases unmatched to any gene: 3. Germline CDR1 GTSNPN, CDR2 SVGIG (reference sequence). The CDR3 runs 12 residues. Study findings and constraints: Among AZD1222 vaccinees, only six were seropositive at baseline. Targets within unmutated variant regions were reportedly found for nearly half of spike-specific TCRs.

This TCR came from an adult who received the AZD1222 COVID-19 vaccine. The chain recombines TRBV30 with TRBJ1-1; the match to TRBD1 covers 11 bases. Sequences were derived from peripheral blood, sampled 28 days after the second AZD1222 dose. The CDR3 DNA reads as TGTGCCTGGGGCGGGACAGGGGGTGAAGCTTTCTTT. This translates into CAWGGTGGEAFF.